Ten or more counts support the clone carrying this T cell receptor beta chain. The CDR3 consists of 14 residues. The V segment lost 4 bases and the J segment 4 bases; nucleotides outside the gene matches: 1. Germline lookup yields CDR1 MNHEY and CDR2 SVGAGI. The data originate from a study of T-cell reconstitution after alpha-beta-depleted transplantation in children. Unique molecular identifiers featured in how the TCRbeta library was prepared. TCRdb fed the PCR reads into MiXCR, producing one record per CDR3 protein. Of fewer than 250,000 distinct CDR3 sequences detected, approximately 8.9% appear once; the ten largest clones hold approximately 6%.

Here the sequenced sample was PBMCs, mostly from graft donor cells, taken 180 days after TCRalphabeta/CD19-depleted stem cell transplant. The chain recombines TRBV6-5 with TRBJ2-2; 9 bases align to TRBD2. The source of this sequence is a male patient younger than 18 who had a stem cell transplant for acute lymphoblastic leukemia, so the T cells may come from the graft donor. The CDR3 spells CASSWRGGTGELFF. Here the CDR3 DNA reads TGTGCCAGCAGTTGGCGGGGGGGCACCGGGGAGCTGTTTTTT.